These 5 T cell receptor beta chains were sequenced from one sample in a study of human T cells and chemical hapten exposure. Noted time point: pre-sensitization, week 0. Stated treatment: therapeutic diphenylcyclopropenone sensitization with weekly scalp DPC. TCRdb ran MiXCR on the RACE reads and lists one entry per CDR3 protein. The top ten hold about 2.5% of the sample, which has about 380,000 distinct CDR3 sequences, approximately 5.1% seen once. The sample in question was whole blood, obtained in connection with sensitization to the hapten diphenylcyclopropenone (DPC). The receptor source for this set is a woman aged 45-59 years with alopecia areata. Some clones in this sample may be carry-over from other donors' samples.

The sample holds a few counts of this clonotype. The chain recombines TRBV6-5 with TRBJ1-6; D is ambiguous. The CDR3 runs to 16 residues. Germline V gene lookup returns CDR1 MNHEY and CDR2 SVGAGI. Trimming left V 6 bases short and J 3 bases short, with 15 bases between. In DNA, the CDR3 is TGTGCCAGCAGACGGGCGAGGCCGAACTATAATTCACCCCTCCACTTT. Protein sequence: CASRRARPNYNSPLHF.

A few counts support this clonotype. V and J are TRBV13 and TRBJ1-1; D might be TRBD1 (6 bases). CDR1 is PRHDT, CDR2 FYEKMQ, per germline (reference sequence). V lost 5 bases to trimming and J lost 11 bases, with 21 bases between them. This CDR3 is built from 14 residues. In DNA form, the CDR3 reads TGTGCCAGCAGCCCAGGAGGACAGCTTCCGGCGGCTTTCTTT. Amino acids: CASSPGGQLPAAFF.

This clonotype occurred many times. The gene calls are TRBV27 and TRBJ2-6, with D perhaps given as TRBD1 or TRBD2 (6 bases each). Germline loops: CDR1 MNHEY, CDR2 SMNVEV (reference sequence). Trimming shortened V by 4 bases and J by 4 bases, and 14 bases separated the two germline ends. The CDR3 loop spans 16 amino acids. The CDR3 loop reads CASSSSGARGANVLTF. The CDR3 DNA reads TGTGCCAGCAGTTCCTCGGGGGCTAGGGGGGCCAACGTCCTGACTTTC. The variable domain in full, with the rest retrieved from reference TRBV27 and TRBJ2-6, is EAQVTQNPRYLITVTGKKLTVTCSQNMNHEYMSWYRQDPGLGLRQIYYSMNVEVTDKGDVPEGYKVSRKEKRNFPLILESPSPNQTSLYFCASSSSGARGANVLTFGAGSRLTVL.

In its sample, this clonotype was seen a few times. This chain links TRBV20-1 with TRBJ1-1, with D uncertain. CDR3 length equals 15 residues. V dropped 6 bases and J dropped 4 bases, with 21 bases sitting between them. Germline-derived CDR1 and CDR2 are DFQATT and SNEGSKA (reference sequence). The CDR3 sequence is CSALTAPGLGTEAFF. As DNA, the CDR3 is TGCAGTGCCCTAACAGCGCCGGGTTTAGGCACTGAAGCTTTCTTT.

The rearrangement joins TRBV30 to TRBJ1-5; D unclear. Germline values: CDR1 GTSNPN, CDR2 SVGIG (reference sequence). With 3 bases removed from V and 11 bases from J, the gap between germline ends came to 11 bases. The CDR3 totals 11 residues. CDR3 coding DNA: TGTGCCTGGAGCGCACTGGGAGCCCAGCATTTT. It encodes CAWSALGAQHF. The full variable domain, rest sourced from reference TRBV30 and TRBJ1-5, is SQTIHQWPATLVQPVGSPLSLECTVEGTSNPNLYWYRQAAGRGLQLLFYSVGIGQISSEVPQNLSASRPQDRQFILSSKKLLLSDSGFYLCAWSALGAQHFGDGTRLSIL.